The text below deals with one T cell receptor beta chain. The data originate from a study of cytomegalovirus exposure and HLA in healthy donors. The V and J ends lost 7 bases and 0 bases, in that order; junction bases with no gene match: 9. The CDR3 is 16 residues long. Germline V gene lookup returns CDR1 SQVTM and CDR2 ANQGSEA. The PCR made use of 60 Vbeta and 13 Jbeta primers. This table comes from immunoSEQ multiplex PCR, and its TCRdb copy is limited to in-frame clones, with some not included. The sample lists around 130,000 clones, 80% occurring once. This chain joins TRBV29-1 and TRBJ2-6, with TRBD1 matching over 7 bases. The specimen sequenced was PBMCs. This clonotype originated in a male donor in good health and CMV-seronegative. The CDR3 loop is CSAPGTEVSGANVLTF. The CDR3 DNA reads as TGCAGCGCCCCCGGGACAGAAGTCTCTGGGGCCAACGTCCTGACTTTC.